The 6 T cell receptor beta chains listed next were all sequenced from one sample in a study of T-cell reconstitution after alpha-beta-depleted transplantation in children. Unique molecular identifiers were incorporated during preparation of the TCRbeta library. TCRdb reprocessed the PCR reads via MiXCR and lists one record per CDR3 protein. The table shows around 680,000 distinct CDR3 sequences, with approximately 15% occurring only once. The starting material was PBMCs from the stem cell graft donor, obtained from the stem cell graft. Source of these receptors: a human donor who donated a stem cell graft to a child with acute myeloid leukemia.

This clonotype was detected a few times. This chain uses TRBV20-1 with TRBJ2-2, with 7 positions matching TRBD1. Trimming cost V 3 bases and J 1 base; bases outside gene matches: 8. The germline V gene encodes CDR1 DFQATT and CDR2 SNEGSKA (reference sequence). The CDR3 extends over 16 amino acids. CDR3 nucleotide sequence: TGCAGTGCTAGTAAATGGGGACAGAGGAACACCGGGGAGCTGTTTTTT. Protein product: CSASKWGQRNTGELFF.

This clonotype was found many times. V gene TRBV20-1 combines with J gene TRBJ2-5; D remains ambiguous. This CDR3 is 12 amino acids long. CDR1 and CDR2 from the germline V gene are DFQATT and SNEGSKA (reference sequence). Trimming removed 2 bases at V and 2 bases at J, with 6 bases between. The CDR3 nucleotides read TGCAGTGCTAGATTTTGGCAAGAGACCCAGTACTTC. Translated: CSARFWQETQYF.

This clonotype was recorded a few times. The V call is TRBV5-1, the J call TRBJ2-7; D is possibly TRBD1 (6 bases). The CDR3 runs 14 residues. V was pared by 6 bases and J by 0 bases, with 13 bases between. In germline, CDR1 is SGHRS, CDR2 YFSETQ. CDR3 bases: TGCGCCAGCACCAACCCCAGGGGCTCCTACGAGCAGTACTTC. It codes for CASTNPRGSYEQYF.

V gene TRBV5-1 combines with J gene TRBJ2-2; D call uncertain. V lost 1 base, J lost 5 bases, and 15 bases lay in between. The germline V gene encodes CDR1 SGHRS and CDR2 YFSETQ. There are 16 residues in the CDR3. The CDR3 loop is CASSLTFDPLTGELFF. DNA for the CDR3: TGCGCCAGCAGCTTGACATTCGACCCACTTACCGGGGAGCTGTTTTTT. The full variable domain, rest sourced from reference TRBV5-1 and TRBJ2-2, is KAGVTQTPRYLIKTRGQQVTLSCSPISGHRSVSWYQQTPGQGLQFLFEYFSETQRNKGNFPGRFSGRQFSNSRSEMNVSTLELGDSALYLCASSLTFDPLTGELFFGEGSRLTVL.

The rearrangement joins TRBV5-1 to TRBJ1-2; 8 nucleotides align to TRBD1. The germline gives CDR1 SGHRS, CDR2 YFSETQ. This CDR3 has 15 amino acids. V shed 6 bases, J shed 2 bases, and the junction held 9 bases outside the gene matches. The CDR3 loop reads CASTQQGGENYGYTF. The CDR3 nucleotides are TGCGCCAGCACCCAACAGGGGGGAGAGAACTATGGCTACACCTTC. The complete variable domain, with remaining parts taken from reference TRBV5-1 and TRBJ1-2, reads KAGVTQTPRYLIKTRGQQVTLSCSPISGHRSVSWYQQTPGQGLQFLFEYFSETQRNKGNFPGRFSGRQFSNSRSEMNVSTLELGDSALYLCASTQQGGENYGYTFGSGTRLTVV.

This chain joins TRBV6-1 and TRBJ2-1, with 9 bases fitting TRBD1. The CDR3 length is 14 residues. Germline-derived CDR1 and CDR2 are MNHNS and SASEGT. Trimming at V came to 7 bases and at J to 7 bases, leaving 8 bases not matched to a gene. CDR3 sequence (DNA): TGTGCCAGCACCCTCGGGACAGGGCAGAATGAGCAGTTCTTC. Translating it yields CASTLGTGQNEQFF.